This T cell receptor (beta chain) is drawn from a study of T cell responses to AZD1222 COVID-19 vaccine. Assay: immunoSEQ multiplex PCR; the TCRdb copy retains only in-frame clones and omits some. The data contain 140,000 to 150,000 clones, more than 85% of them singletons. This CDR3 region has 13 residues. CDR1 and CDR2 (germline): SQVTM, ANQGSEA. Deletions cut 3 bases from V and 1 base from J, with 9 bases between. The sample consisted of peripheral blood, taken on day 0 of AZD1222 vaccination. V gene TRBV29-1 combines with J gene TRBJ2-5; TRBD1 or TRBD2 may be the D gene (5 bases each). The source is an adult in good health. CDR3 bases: TGCAGCGTTGAGAGGGGACGCCAAGAGACCCAGTACTTC. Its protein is CSVERGRQETQYF.